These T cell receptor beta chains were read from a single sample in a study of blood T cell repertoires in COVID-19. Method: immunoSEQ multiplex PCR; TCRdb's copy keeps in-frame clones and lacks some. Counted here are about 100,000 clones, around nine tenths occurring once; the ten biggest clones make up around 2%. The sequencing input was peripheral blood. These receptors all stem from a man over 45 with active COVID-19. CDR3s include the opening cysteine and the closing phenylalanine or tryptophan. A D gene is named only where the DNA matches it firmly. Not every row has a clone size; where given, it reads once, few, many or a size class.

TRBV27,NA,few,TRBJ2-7,TGTGCCAGCAGTTCAATGGACAGTTTCTCCTACGAGCAGTACTTC,CASSSMDSFSYEQYF
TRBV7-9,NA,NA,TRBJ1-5,TGTGCCAGCAGCCCGGCAGGCCGTTTTGATCAGCCCCAGCATTTT,CASSPAGRFDQPQHF
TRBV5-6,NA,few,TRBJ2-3,TGTGCCAGCAGCTTCCGCGGGGCCAGCACAGATACGCAGTATTTT,CASSFRGASTDTQYF
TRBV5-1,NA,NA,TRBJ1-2,TGCGCCAGCAGCTTGCCAGGGAATGGCTACACCTTC,CASSLPGNGYTF
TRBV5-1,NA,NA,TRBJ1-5,TGCGCCAGCAGTACCTCACAGGGAAAAGGTCAGCCCCAGCATTTT,CASSTSQGKGQPQHF
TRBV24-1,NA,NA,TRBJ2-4,TGTGCCACCAGTATAGATAAAAACATTCAGTACTTC,CATSIDKNIQYF
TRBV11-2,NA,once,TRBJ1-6,TGTGCCAGCAGCTGGGGGGGCCACCCCCTCCACTTT,CASSWGGHPLHF
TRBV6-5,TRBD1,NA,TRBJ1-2,TGTGCCAGCAGTCCCCGGGACAGGGGTCGGTATGGCTACACCTTC,CASSPRDRGRYGYTF
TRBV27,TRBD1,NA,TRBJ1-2,TGTGCCAGCAGTCTGGGACAGCCCCGGTATGGCTACACCTTC,CASSLGQPRYGYTF
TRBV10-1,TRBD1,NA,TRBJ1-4,TGCGCCAGCATAACCCGACAGGGGAAAGATGAAAAACTGTTTTTT,CASITRQGKDEKLFF
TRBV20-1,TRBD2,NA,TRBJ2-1,TGCAGTGCTAGTACGGGGGGGCCTTACAATGAGCAGTTCTTC,CSASTGGPYNEQFF
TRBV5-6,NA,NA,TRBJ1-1,TGTGCCAGCACCCCGTATGGGGGCTTGAACACTGAAGCTTTCTTT,CASTPYGGLNTEAFF
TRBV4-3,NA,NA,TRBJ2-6,TGCGCCAGCAGCCAAGAGGGGCGGGCCAACGTCCTGACTTTC,CASSQEGRANVLTF
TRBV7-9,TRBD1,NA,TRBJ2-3,TGTGCCAGCAGTTCCCGGGACAGGGGTTTTTCAGATACGCAGTATTTT,CASSSRDRGFSDTQYF
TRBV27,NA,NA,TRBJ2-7,TGTGCCAGCAGTTTATCCAGGACAGTGAGATCCTACGAGCAGTACTTC,CASSLSRTVRSYEQYF
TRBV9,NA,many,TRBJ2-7,TGTGCCAGCAGCCCCGGGACTCTTGCGTCCTACGAGCAGTACTTC,CASSPGTLASYEQYF